The 8 T cell receptor beta chains in this list originate from one sample, sequenced in a study of shared clonotypes between healthy human individuals (dated by TCRdb to 2020 to 2021). Library preparation used the immunoSEQ multiplex PCR assay. This immuneACCESS table, as held by TCRdb, lists in-frame sequences with V and J called but not all clones. Of the missing ones, under half trace to an unresolved V gene in checked studies; the others have no known cause. This sample gives about 470,000 clones in total; 70% to 80% of them show up just once. Approximately 13% of the sample rests with the top ten. The sequenced sample consisted of PBMCs. These receptors originate from a woman in her 40s in good health. Some clones in this sample may be carry-over from other donors' samples.

This clone was detected only once. The V call is TRBV21-1, the J call TRBJ2-5; the table's D call, TRBD1, has no DNA check behind it. TRBJ2-7 explains the end of the DNA better; the J call may be wrong. TRBV21-1 is a pseudogene. The CDR3 has 15 amino acids. The CDR3 nucleotides are TGTGCCAGCAGCAAAGTTGGGGACAGATCCTACGAGCAGTACTTC. Translation gives CASSKVGDRSYEQYF.

CDR3 DNA: TGTGCCAGCAGCTTAGTTCGCCAAGAGACCCAGTACTTC. Translated: CASSLVRQETQYF. This sequence joins TRBV7-3 and TRBJ2-5; no clear D. The CDR3 consists of 13 residues. Per germline, CDR1 SGHTA and CDR2 FQGTGA. Trimming stripped 2 bases from V and 1 base from J, with 5 bases between.

A remark on this clone: One end of the junction is discordant with germline, which a read error may explain. This chain joins TRBV10-3 and TRBJ2-4, with 12 bases identical to TRBD1. Germline assignment: CDR1 ENHRY and CDR2 SYGVKD. The CDR3 totals 19 residues. As DNA, the CDR3 is TGTGCCATCAGCGAGTATAAACCGGGACAGGGGGCTGGATCAGACATTCAGTACTTC. This codes for CAISEYKPGQGAGSDIQYF.

This chain uses TRBV11-2 with TRBJ2-6, with D uncertain. Trimming left V 4 bases short and J 2 bases short, with 3 bases between. Germline loops: CDR1 SGHAT, CDR2 FQNNGV. This CDR3 is built from 13 residues. The CDR3 nucleotides read TGTGCCAGCAGCTCCCCTGGGGCCAACGTCCTGACTTTC. This encodes CASSSPGANVLTF.

As regards this clone: This specimen includes other DNA sequences encoding the same CDR3. The chain employs TRBV7-3 and TRBJ2-5; TRBD1 matches 9 bases. This CDR3 is 13 amino acids long. Germline CDR1 and CDR2: SGHTA and FQGTGA. The V and J ends lost 4 bases and 5 bases, in that order; junction bases with no gene match: 2. In DNA, the CDR3 is TGTGCCAGCAGCTCTGGACAGGGGGAGACCCAGTACTTC. Translation: CASSSGQGETQYF.

V and J are TRBV18 and TRBJ2-7; 12 bases agree with TRBD2. The CDR3 totals 17 residues. The germline CDR1 and CDR2 sequences are KGHSH and LQKENI. J was trimmed by 1 base and V by 0 bases; bases with no gene match: 4. The CDR3 DNA reads as TGTGCCAGCTCACCACCCCGAGGACTAGCGGGATCCTACGAGCAGTACTTC. This sequence encodes CASSPPRGLAGSYEQYF.

This clone was observed once. This chain connects TRBV18 to TRBJ1-1; D not resolved. This CDR3 contains 12 residues. V lost 3 bases to trimming and J lost 5 bases, with 7 bases between them. The germline CDR1 and CDR2 sequences are KGHSH and LQKENI. The CDR3 nucleotides read TGTGCCAGCTCACCGCGCGAAACTGAAGCTTTCTTT. Translating it yields CASSPRETEAFF.

The rearrangement joins TRBV5-1 to TRBJ2-7; 10 nucleotides align to TRBD2. CDR3 length: 16 residues. The ends lost 4 bases at V and 2 bases at J; junction bases unmatched: 9. Germline CDR1 is SGHRS and CDR2 is YFSETQ. Here the CDR3 reads CASSPVAGLATYEQYF. The CDR3 DNA reads TGCGCCAGCAGCCCGGTGGCGGGACTAGCGACCTACGAGCAGTACTTC. Variable domain in full (rest from reference TRBV5-1 and TRBJ2-7): KAGVTQTPRYLIKTRGQQVTLSCSPISGHRSVSWYQQTPGQGLQFLFEYFSETQRNKGNFPGRFSGRQFSNSRSEMNVSTLELGDSALYLCASSPVAGLATYEQYFGPGTRLTVT.